These 14 T cell receptor beta chains came from one sample sequenced in a study of CD8+ T cells in alopecia areata. Following extraction, RNA underwent reverse transcription to cDNA, which served as the sequencing template. Produced via immunoSEQ multiplex PCR; TCRdb's table is partial and in-frame only. Here the sample spans 110,000 to 150,000 clones, around 51% being singletons. Sequenced here: CD4+ T cells sorted from blood, sampled at week 0. The receptors originated from a human donor with alopecia areata.

Only a few counts were recorded for this clone. V gene TRBV11-1 combines with J gene TRBJ2-1; the D is unclear. Germline assignment: CDR1 SGHAT and CDR2 FQDESV (reference sequence). V shed 5 bases and J shed 0 bases, with 14 bases lying between them. CDR3 length: 16 amino acids. The chain's CDR3 is CASSEQRLTSYNEQFF. CDR3 DNA sequence: TGTGCCAGCAGCGAACAGAGGCTTACCTCCTACAATGAGCAGTTCTTC.

With regard to this clone: Other DNA variants within this sample encode the same CDR3. The CDR3: CASSLDPRETQYF. CDR3 DNA sequence: TGTGCCAGCAGCTTGGACCCTCGGGAGACCCAGTACTTC. The chain recombines TRBV5-4 with TRBJ2-5, with D uncertain. The V end was cut by 0 bases, the J end by 5 bases, with 8 bases between. CDR1 and CDR2 from the germline V gene are SGHNT and YYREEE (reference sequence). CDR3 length: 13 amino acids.

The CDR3 sequence: CASSLNGMKQYF. The CDR3 bases are TGTGCCAGCAGTTTGAACGGCATGAAGCAGTACTTC. The chain uses TRBV28 and TRBJ2-7; D uncertain. The CDR3 contains 12 residues. From germline, CDR1 is MDHEN and CDR2 SYDVKM. The ends were cut back, 3 bases at V and 8 bases at J, with 11 bases in the middle.

The rearrangement uses TRBV15 and TRBJ2-3, with 9 bases lining up with TRBD1. V shed 3 bases, J shed 6 bases, and the junction held 4 bases outside the gene matches. The CDR3 length is 14 residues. Germline V lookup: CDR1 LNHNV, CDR2 YYDKDF (reference sequence). As DNA, the CDR3 is TGTGCCACCAGCAGGGACAGGGGTGACGATACGCAGTATTTT. It specifies CATSRDRGDDTQYF.

This clone was observed once. The rearrangement joins TRBV29-1 to TRBJ2-1; unclear D gene. Germline-derived CDR1 and CDR2 are SQVTM and ANQGSEA. The CDR3 loop spans 13 amino acids. Trimming took off 1 base at V and 3 bases at J, with 7 bases between the two ends. DNA for the CDR3: TGCAGCGTTGAAGGACGGCTCTACAATGAGCAGTTCTTC. Protein: CSVEGRLYNEQFF.

This chain joins TRBV29-1 and TRBJ2-7, with 7 bases fitting TRBD2. The CDR3 loop spans 12 amino acids. With V trimmed by 5 bases and J by 0 bases, 1 base remained unmatched. Germline CDR1 reads SQVTM; CDR2 reads ANQGSEA. CDR3 sequence reads: CSVQRDSYEQYF. The DNA for the CDR3 is TGCAGCGTTCAGCGGGACTCCTACGAGCAGTACTTC.

CDR3 in DNA: TGTGCCAGCAGGGGAACCGTAGGGGGTGAAAAACTGTTTTTT. Protein: CASRGTVGGEKLFF. The rearrangement links TRBV25-1 to TRBJ1-4; weak D call: TRBD1 (6 bases). V lost 6 bases to trimming and J lost 7 bases, with 15 bases between them. The CDR3 contains 14 residues. Looked up from germline, CDR1 is MGHDK and CDR2 is SYGVNS.

The table lists this clone with a few counts. The chain employs TRBV23-1 and TRBJ2-2; tentative D call: TRBD1 (6 bases). TRBV23-1 is an ORF, and what it does is uncertain. The V and J ends lost 1 base and 6 bases respectively, with 15 bases between them. The CDR3 totals 16 residues. DNA for the CDR3: TGCGCCAGCAGTCAATATAAACAGGGCTGGGCCGGGGAGCTGTTTTTT. Amino acids: CASSQYKQGWAGELFF.

CDR3: CASQRLAGINNEQFF. CDR3 sequence (DNA): TGTGCCAGCCAAAGACTAGCGGGCATCAACAATGAGCAGTTCTTC. The rearrangement links TRBV7-9 to TRBJ2-1; TRBD2 agrees at 10 bases. Germline trimming cut 8 bases from V and 5 bases from J; bases unmatched to any gene: 9. The germline CDR1 and CDR2 sequences are SEHNR and FQNEAQ (reference sequence). This CDR3 is 15 amino acids long. Complete variable domain (other parts from reference TRBV7-9 and TRBJ2-1): DTGVSQNPRHKITKRGQNVTFRCDPISEHNRLYWYRQTLGQGPEFLTYFQNEAQLEKSRLLSDRFSAERPKGSFSTLEIQRTEQGDSAMYLCASQRLAGINNEQFFGPGTRLTVL.

This clone was seen once. Here the CDR3 DNA reads TGTGCCAGCAGCCTAGGGGGAGGGCCTGGGGATACGCAGTATTTT. Translated, it gives CASSLGGGPGDTQYF. This chain joins TRBV7-9 and TRBJ2-3; D possibly corresponds to TRBD2 (7 bases). With 5 bases removed from V and 6 bases from J, the gap between germline ends came to 18 bases. The CDR3 runs 15 residues. Germline V gene sequence: CDR1 SEHNR, CDR2 FQNEAQ (reference sequence).

The V and J genes are TRBV2 and TRBJ1-1; D may be TRBD1 (5 bases). Per the germline V gene, CDR1 is SNHLY and CDR2 is FYNNEI. This CDR3 region has 15 residues. Trimming cost V 5 bases and J 1 base, with 14 bases left between them. CDR3 loop: CASSPRGLGNTEAFF. CDR3 in DNA: TGTGCCAGCAGTCCTAGGGGTTTGGGGAACACTGAAGCTTTCTTT.

This chain joins TRBV20-1 and TRBJ2-1; D gene ambiguous. Trimming shortened V by 3 bases and J by 5 bases, and 5 bases separated the two germline ends. The CDR3 loop spans 11 amino acids. Germline V gives CDR1 DFQATT, CDR2 SNEGSKA (reference sequence). As DNA, the CDR3 is TGCAGTGCTAGCCGCCACAATGAGCAGTTCTTC. This gives the protein CSASRHNEQFF.

This sequence joins TRBV29-1 and TRBJ2-5, with 7 nucleotides matching TRBD2. Germline assignment: CDR1 SQVTM and CDR2 ANQGSEA. CDR3 size: 13 residues. With V trimmed by 3 bases and J by 5 bases, 6 bases remained unmatched. The CDR3, as DNA: TGCAGCGTTGATCGGGGGGTAGGGGAGACCCAGTACTTC. Residues: CSVDRGVGETQYF.

This clone was seen more than once but under ten times. The chain recombines TRBV30 with TRBJ1-1, with no clear D. V gave up 0 bases and J gave up 4 bases, with 18 bases separating them. Germline loops: CDR1 GTSNPN, CDR2 SVGIG (reference sequence). There are 16 residues in the CDR3. The CDR3 bases are TGTGCCTGGAGTGTATTGGTCTCCCGGGCCCCCACTGAAGCTTTCTTT. Amino acids: CAWSVLVSRAPTEAFF.